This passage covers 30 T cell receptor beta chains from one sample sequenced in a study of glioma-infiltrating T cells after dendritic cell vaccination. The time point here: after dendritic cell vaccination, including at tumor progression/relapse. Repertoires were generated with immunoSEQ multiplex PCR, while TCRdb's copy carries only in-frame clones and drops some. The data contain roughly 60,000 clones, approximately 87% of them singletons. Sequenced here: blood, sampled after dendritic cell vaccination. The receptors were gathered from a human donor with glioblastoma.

The CDR3 loop is CASSVAGLATSTDTQYF. The CDR3 DNA sequence: TGTGCCAGCAGCGTAGCGGGACTAGCGACTAGCACAGATACGCAGTATTTT. The chain has TRBV9 and TRBJ2-3, with TRBD2 identical over 10 bases. The germline V gene has CDR1 SGDLS and CDR2 YYNGEE. The CDR3 length is 17 residues. The ends lost 0 bases at V and 0 bases at J; junction bases unmatched: 4.

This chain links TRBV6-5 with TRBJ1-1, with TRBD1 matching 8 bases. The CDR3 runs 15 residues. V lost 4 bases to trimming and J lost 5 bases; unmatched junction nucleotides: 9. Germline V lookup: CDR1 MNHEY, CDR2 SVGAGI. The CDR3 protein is CASSFTGGSGTEAFF. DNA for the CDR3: TGTGCCAGCAGTTTTACAGGGGGTTCGGGAACTGAAGCTTTCTTT.

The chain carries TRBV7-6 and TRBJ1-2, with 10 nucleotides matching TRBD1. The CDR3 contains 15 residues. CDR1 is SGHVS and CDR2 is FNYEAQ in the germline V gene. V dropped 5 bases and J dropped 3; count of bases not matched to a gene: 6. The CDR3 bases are TGTGCCAGCAGCACGAGGACAGGGGGGGACTATGGCTACACCTTC. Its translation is CASSTRTGGDYGYTF.

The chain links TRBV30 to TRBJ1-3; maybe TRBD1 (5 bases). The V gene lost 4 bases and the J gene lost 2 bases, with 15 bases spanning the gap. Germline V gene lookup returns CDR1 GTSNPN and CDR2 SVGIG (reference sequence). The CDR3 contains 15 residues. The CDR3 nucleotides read TGTGCCTGGACTATGGGCAGGGTGGCTGGAAACACCATATATTTT. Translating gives CAWTMGRVAGNTIYF. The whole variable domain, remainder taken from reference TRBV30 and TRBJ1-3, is SQTIHQWPATLVQPVGSPLSLECTVEGTSNPNLYWYRQAAGRGLQLLFYSVGIGQISSEVPQNLSASRPQDRQFILSSKKLLLSDSGFYLCAWTMGRVAGNTIYFGEGSWLTVV.

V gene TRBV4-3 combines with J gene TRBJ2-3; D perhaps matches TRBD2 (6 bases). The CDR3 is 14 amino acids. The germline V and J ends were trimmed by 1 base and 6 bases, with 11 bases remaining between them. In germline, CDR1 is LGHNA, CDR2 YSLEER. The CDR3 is CASSQAGDGDTQYF. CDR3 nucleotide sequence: TGCGCCAGCAGCCAAGCGGGGGACGGGGATACGCAGTATTTT.

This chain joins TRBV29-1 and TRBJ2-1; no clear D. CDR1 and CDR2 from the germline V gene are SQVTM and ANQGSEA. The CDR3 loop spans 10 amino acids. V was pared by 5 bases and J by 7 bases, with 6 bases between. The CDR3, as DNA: TGCAGCGTTAACTTGAATGAGCAGTTCTTC. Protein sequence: CSVNLNEQFF.

The CDR3 region is CASSLRQGALSYNSPLHF. CDR3 coding DNA: TGCGCCAGCAGCCTGAGACAGGGGGCTCTATCCTATAATTCACCCCTCCACTTT. The rearrangement uses TRBV4-3 and TRBJ1-6; the match to TRBD1 covers 10 bases. Looked up from germline, CDR1 is LGHNA and CDR2 is YSLEER. This CDR3 comprises 18 residues. V was pared by 4 bases and J by 1 base, with 7 bases of the junction left unmatched.

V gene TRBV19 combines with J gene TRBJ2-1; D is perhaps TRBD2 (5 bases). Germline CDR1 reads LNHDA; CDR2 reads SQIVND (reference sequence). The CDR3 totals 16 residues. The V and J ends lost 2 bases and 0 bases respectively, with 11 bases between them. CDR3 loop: CASSIPFRGSYNEQFF. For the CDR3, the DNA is TGTGCCAGTAGTATACCATTCCGGGGCTCCTACAATGAGCAGTTCTTC.

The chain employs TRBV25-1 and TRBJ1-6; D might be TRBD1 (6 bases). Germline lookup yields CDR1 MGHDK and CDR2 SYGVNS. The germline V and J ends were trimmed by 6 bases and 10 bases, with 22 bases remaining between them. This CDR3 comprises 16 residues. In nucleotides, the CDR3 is TGTGCCAGCAGGTCGACCGGGACACCCGATAGCTCACCCCTCCACTTT. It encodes CASRSTGTPDSSPLHF.

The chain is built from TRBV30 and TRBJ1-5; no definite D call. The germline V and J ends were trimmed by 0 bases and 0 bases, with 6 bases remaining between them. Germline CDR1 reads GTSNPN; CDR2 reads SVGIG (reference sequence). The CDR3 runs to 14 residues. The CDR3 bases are TGTGCCTGGAGTGTCGGGGTTAGCAATCAGCCCCAGCATTTT. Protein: CAWSVGVSNQPQHF.

This chain's CDR3 is CASSVDREPNTEAFF. CDR3 DNA: TGCGCCAGCAGCGTCGACAGGGAGCCGAACACTGAAGCTTTCTTT. This chain connects TRBV5-1 to TRBJ1-1, with 7 bases that match TRBD1. Losses at the gene ends were 4 bases for V and 1 base for J; bases not matched to a gene: 7. The CDR3 consists of 15 residues. Germline V gene lookup returns CDR1 SGHRS and CDR2 YFSETQ. Supplemented by reference TRBV5-1 and TRBJ1-1, the full variable domain reads KAGVTQTPRYLIKTRGQQVTLSCSPISGHRSVSWYQQTPGQGLQFLFEYFSETQRNKGNFPGRFSGRQFSNSRSEMNVSTLELGDSALYLCASSVDREPNTEAFFGQGTRLTVV.

CDR3 nucleotide sequence: TGTGCCAGCAGCTTTCCTGGACAGGGTGGGTCCTACGAGCAGTACTTC. Residues: CASSFPGQGGSYEQYF. The J gene is TRBJ2-7, the V gene TRBV7-8, with 8 bases that match TRBD1. The CDR3 is made up of 16 amino acids. CDR1 SGHVS and CDR2 FQNEAQ come from the germline V gene. Trimming took 3 bases from V and 1 from J; bases not matched to a gene: 8.

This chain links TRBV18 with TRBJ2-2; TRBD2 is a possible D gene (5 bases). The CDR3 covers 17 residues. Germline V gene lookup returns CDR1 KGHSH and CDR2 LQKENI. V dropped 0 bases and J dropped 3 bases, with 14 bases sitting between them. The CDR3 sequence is CASSPPRAAIDTGELFF. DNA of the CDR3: TGTGCCAGCTCACCACCGAGGGCGGCCATCGACACCGGGGAGCTGTTTTTT.

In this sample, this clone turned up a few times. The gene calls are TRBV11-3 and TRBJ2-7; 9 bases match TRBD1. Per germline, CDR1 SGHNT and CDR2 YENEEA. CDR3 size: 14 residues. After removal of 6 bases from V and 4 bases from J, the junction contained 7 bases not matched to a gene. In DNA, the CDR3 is TGTGCCAGCAGACCGACAGGGGGGAATTACGAGCAGTACTTC. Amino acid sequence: CASRPTGGNYEQYF.

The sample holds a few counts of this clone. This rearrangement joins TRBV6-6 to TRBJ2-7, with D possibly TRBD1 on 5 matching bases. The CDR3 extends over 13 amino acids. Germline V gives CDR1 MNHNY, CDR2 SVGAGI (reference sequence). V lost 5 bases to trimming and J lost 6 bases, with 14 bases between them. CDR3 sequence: CASSTGPWGEQYF. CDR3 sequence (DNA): TGTGCCAGCAGTACAGGACCTTGGGGCGAGCAGTACTTC.

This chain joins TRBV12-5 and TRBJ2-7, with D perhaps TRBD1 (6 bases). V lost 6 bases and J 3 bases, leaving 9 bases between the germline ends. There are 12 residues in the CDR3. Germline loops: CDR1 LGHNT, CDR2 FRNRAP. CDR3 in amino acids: CASGYRVYEQYF. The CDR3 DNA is TGTGCTAGTGGATACAGGGTCTACGAGCAGTACTTC.

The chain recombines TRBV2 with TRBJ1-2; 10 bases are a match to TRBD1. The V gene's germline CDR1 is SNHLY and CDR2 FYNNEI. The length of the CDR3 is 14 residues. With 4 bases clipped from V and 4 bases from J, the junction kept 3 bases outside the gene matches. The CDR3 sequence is CASSGQGALYGYTF. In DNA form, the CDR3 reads TGTGCCAGCAGTGGACAGGGGGCACTCTATGGCTACACCTTC.

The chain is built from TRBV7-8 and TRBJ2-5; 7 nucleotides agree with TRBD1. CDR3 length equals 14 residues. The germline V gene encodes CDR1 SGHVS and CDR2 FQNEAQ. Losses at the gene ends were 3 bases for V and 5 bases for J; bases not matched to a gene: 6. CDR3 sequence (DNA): TGTGCCAGCAGCTTGAGGGGGCGCGGGGAGACCCAGTACTTC. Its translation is CASSLRGRGETQYF.

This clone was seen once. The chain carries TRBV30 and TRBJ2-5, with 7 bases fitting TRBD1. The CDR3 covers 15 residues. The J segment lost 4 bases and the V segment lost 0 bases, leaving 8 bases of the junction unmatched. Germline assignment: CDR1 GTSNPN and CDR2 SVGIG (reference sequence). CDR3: CAWSVGQGVGETQYF. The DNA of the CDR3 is TGTGCCTGGAGTGTAGGGCAGGGGGTAGGAGAGACCCAGTACTTC. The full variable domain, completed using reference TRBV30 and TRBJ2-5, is SQTIHQWPATLVQPVGSPLSLECTVEGTSNPNLYWYRQAAGRGLQLLFYSVGIGQISSEVPQNLSASRPQDRQFILSSKKLLLSDSGFYLCAWSVGQGVGETQYFGPGTRLLVL.

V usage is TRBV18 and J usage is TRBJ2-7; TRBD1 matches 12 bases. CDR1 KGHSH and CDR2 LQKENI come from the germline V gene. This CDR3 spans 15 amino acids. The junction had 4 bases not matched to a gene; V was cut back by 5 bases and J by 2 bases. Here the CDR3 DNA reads TGTGCCAGCTCATCCGGGACAGGGGGCACCTACGAGCAGTACTTC. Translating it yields CASSSGTGGTYEQYF.

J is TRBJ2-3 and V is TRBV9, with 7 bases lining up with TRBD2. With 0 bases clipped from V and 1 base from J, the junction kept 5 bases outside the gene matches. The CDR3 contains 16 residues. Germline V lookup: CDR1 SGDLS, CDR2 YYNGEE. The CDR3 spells CASSVVGGGRTDTQYF. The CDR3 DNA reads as TGTGCCAGCAGCGTAGTCGGCGGGGGACGCACAGATACGCAGTATTTT.

CDR3 DNA sequence: TGTGCCTGTGTGCCTAGCGGGGCCCAAGAGACCCAGTACTTC. As protein: CACVPSGAQETQYF. The chain employs TRBV30 and TRBJ2-5; the match to TRBD2 covers 9 bases. V lost 6 bases and J lost 1; bases outside the gene matches: 6. This CDR3 has 14 residues. Germline V CDR1 and CDR2: GTSNPN, SVGIG (reference sequence). Full variable domain (rest looked up from reference TRBV30 and TRBJ2-5): SQTIHQWPATLVQPVGSPLSLECTVEGTSNPNLYWYRQAAGRGLQLLFYSVGIGQISSEVPQNLSASRPQDRQFILSSKKLLLSDSGFYLCACVPSGAQETQYFGPGTRLLVL.

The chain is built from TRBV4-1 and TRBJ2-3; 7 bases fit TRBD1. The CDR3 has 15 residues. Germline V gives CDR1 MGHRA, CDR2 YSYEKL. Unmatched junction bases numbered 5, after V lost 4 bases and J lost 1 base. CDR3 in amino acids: CASSPTGSRTDTQYF. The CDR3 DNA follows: TGCGCCAGCAGCCCGACAGGGTCCCGCACAGATACGCAGTATTTT.

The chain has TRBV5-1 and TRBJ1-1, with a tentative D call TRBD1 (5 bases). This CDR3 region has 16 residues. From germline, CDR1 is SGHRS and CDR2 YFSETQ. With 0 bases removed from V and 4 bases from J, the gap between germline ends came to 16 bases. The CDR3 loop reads CASSLEGLNGGTEAFF. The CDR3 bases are TGCGCCAGCAGCTTGGAAGGGCTGAACGGGGGCACTGAAGCTTTCTTT.

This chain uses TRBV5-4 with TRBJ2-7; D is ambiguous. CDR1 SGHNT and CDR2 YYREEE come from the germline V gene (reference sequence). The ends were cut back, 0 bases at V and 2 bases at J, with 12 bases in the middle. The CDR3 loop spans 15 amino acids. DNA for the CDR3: TGTGCCAGCAGCTTGGAATTGGAGCCCACCTACGAGCAGTACTTC. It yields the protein CASSLELEPTYEQYF.

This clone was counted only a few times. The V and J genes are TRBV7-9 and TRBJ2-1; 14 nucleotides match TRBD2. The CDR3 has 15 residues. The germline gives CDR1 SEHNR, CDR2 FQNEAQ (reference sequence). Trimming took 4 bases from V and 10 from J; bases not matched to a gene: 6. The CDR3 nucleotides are TGTGCCAGCAGCTCAGGACTAGCGGGGGGACCAGAGCAGTTCTTC. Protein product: CASSSGLAGGPEQFF.

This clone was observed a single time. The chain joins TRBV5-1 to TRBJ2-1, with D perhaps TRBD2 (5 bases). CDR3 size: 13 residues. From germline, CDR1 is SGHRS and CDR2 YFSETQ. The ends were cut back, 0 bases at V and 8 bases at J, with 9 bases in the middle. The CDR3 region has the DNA TGCGCCAGCAGCTTGGGGACTCGCTATGAGCAGTTCTTC. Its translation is CASSLGTRYEQFF. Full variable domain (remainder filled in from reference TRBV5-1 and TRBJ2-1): KAGVTQTPRYLIKTRGQQVTLSCSPISGHRSVSWYQQTPGQGLQFLFEYFSETQRNKGNFPGRFSGRQFSNSRSEMNVSTLELGDSALYLCASSLGTRYEQFFGPGTRLTVL.

CDR3 in amino acids: CASSPGQGINEQYF. CDR3 coding DNA: TGTGCCAGCAGTCCCGGACAGGGGATCAACGAGCAGTACTTC. The rearrangement links TRBV6-5 to TRBJ2-7; 9 positions agree with TRBD1. CDR3 length: 14 amino acids. In germline, CDR1 is MNHEY, CDR2 SVGAGI. V shed 5 bases, J shed 5 bases, and the junction held 7 bases outside the gene matches.

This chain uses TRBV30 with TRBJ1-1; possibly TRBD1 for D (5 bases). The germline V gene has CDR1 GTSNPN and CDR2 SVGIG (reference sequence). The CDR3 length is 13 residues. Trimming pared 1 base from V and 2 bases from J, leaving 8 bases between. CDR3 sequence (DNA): TGTGCCTGGAGTGCTGGGGCTAACACTGAAGCTTTCTTT. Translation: CAWSAGANTEAFF.

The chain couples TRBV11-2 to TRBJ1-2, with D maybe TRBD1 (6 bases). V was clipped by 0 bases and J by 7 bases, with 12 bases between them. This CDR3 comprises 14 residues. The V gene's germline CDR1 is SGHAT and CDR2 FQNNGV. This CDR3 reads CASSLERTVSGYTF. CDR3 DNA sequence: TGTGCCAGCAGCTTAGAGAGGACAGTAAGTGGCTACACCTTC.